This TCR beta chain emerged from a study of shared clonotypes between healthy human individuals. Study-level information: The donor group consisted of a couple of women and a few men, aged 18 to 49. General observations from the study: Blood was the only sampled material, and tissue repertoires likely differ. A handful of donors held 5% to 5.5% of naive CD4 clonotypes in common.

Regarding this clone: Its antigen is as yet unknown.

Assay used: immunoSEQ multiplex PCR; TCRdb lists only in-frame clones, some missing. The repertoire includes about 2.5 million clones, around 93% of them detected once, and around 0.38% sits in the top ten. This CDR3 comprises 16 residues. V gave up 3 bases and J gave up 6 bases; unmatched junction bases: 12. The V gene's germline CDR1 is LGHNA and CDR2 YNFKEQ. The receptor comes from a man aged 18 to 35 in good health. Some clones in this sample may be carry-over from other donors' samples. The chain carries TRBV4-2 and TRBJ1-2, with TRBD1 identical over 8 bases. The sequencing input was naive CD4+ T cells from PBMCs. Subset specified: CD45RA+ positively selected. The CDR3 DNA reads TGTGCCAGCAGCCAGGTGGACAGGGTAGATAAAAATGGCTACACCTTC. Encoded protein: CASSQVDRVDKNGYTF.